This T cell receptor beta chain was profiled in a study of shared clonotypes between healthy human individuals (TCRdb year 2020). For the wider study: The cohort included three men and two women between 18 and 49 years of age. Different laboratories and diverse techniques were used to prepare libraries and sequence TCR repertoires, to increase sequencing depth and limit assay-specific biases. For each donor, CD4 naive and CD4 memory were each given three plates, CD8 naive was given two plates, and CD8 memory was given one plate. To estimate repertoire size and how much clonotypes are shared between individuals, the study performed deep sequencing of blood TCR repertoires from roughly five healthy adults. Leukapheresis yielded between about 0.9 and 9 billion PBMCs per donor. Beyond this particular receptor, the publication reports: About 5% of naive CD4, 3.5% of naive CD8, about 2.5% of memory CD4, and around 0.42% of memory CD8 clonotypes were shared across several donors. The genetic and exposure-history diversity represented was limited by the small number of donors. Incomplete sequencing was indicated by rarefaction of sorted-subset datasets, despite the large sequencing depth. Sampling was restricted to blood, and TCR repertoires in tissues likely differ from the TCR repertoires found in blood. Larger estimated clonotype richness was generally found for naive subsets than for memory subsets. Pairwise subsampling indicated that sequencing depth was expected to affect the degree of clonotype sharing among donors. Compared with non-shared clonotypes, clonotypes shared by all four sorted-subset donors had higher generation probabilities.

Remarks on this clone: Its antigen target is currently unknown. Per-base qualities were not stored, and no clone one base away is much larger.

The CDR3 runs 13 residues from the cysteine to the phenylalanine. Only the CDR3 part of the read is kept: 39 bases, read in frame from the first base. V is cut by 4 bases and J by 3 bases, and the space between the germline ends is 6 bases. CDR1 is given as SGHTA and CDR2 as FQGNSA, both from the germline V gene. The donors were healthy, HIV-negative adults who had no recently reported acute infections or vaccinations. Every donor was a Caucasian adult residing in Nashville, Tennessee, USA. CD4+ T cells were enriched by magnetic negative selection, after which naive cells were positively selected on CD45RA and the negative fraction was taken as the memory subset. Blood was obtained by leukapheresis, after which PBMCs were separated by Ficoll-Histopaque density gradient centrifugation and cryopreserved in liquid nitrogen vapor phase. Analytical flow cytometry was used to check the purity and quantity of each magnetically sorted T cell population. Genomic DNA was isolated from every sorted fraction and measured by UV absorbance on a Nanodrop 2000c.

TCR CDR3 regions were amplified from genomic DNA by multiplex PCR using the deep immunoSEQ assay. Extracted genomic DNA from each cell subset was distributed evenly across all wells of several immunoSEQ 96-well plates, and each plate was treated as a replicate. Each replicate PCR for sorted subsets received about 210 ng genomic DNA, equal to 28,000 or so T cell genomes. Purified libraries were quantified with a Qubit 3.0 fluorometer, sized on a Bioanalyzer 2100, and re-quantified with the KAPA Library Quantification kit. Each immunoSEQ 96-well plate was sequenced on its own single-read 150-cycle Illumina NextSeq 550 flow cell. From the authors' description of their analysis: Because the immunoSEQ output included only junctional sequences and no quality scores, the filtering could not be the same as the filtering used for full-length reads. To assign V/J genes and CDR3, sequences were annotated against IMGT germline references using PyIR, a Python wrapper for IgBLAST v1.9. Reads were removed for weak V/J assignments (E-value above 1e-6), missing CDR3, stop codons, out-of-frame junctions, or ambiguous translated residues. V3J clonotypes were defined as sequences sharing the same inferred V gene, J gene, and CDR3 amino acid sequence. Percentage overlap between repertoires was computed as shared unique clonotypes divided by the size of the smaller repertoire. Richness of each repertoire was evaluated using RTK rarefaction, the Chao1 estimator, and Recon v2.1 estimates of unobserved clonotypes. Generation probabilities for all TCRbeta clonotypes obtained by the gDNA method from several donors were computed using OLGA. TCRdb took this table from immuneACCESS and kept in-frame rearrangements with V and J called. Such tables lack part of the clones; where checked against another copy, unresolved V genes explain under half of the gap, and the rest is unexplained. V, J and clone size derive from that table, while D and trimming were established from the DNA sequence. The sample data list over a million clones, and roughly 96% of these were observed just once. Over 1% of the sample rests with the top ten.

The sequenced material came from naive CD4+ T cells sorted from blood. The sample's cell subset or site label, in plain terms: CD45RA+ positively selected. The chain joins TRBV7-2 to TRBJ1-4; too little of a D gene remains to name it. This clonotype originated in a young man in good health. The nucleotides read TGTGCCAGCAGCTCTGATCCTAATGAAAAACTGTTTTTT. It codes for CASSSDPNEKLFF.